These 26 T cell receptor beta chains share one sample of origin, sequenced in a study of molecular identifiers for immune sequencing clone quantification. TCRdb re-called the PCR reads through MiXCR, storing one row per CDR3 protein. This table has a few hundred thousand distinct CDR3 sequences, 20% to 25% appearing once. Material for sequencing was naive CD8+ T cells from blood, with Jurkat cell RNA spiked in. Indicated subset: FACS-sorted CD8+CD4-CCR7+CD45RA+ naive T cells. Receptor source: a human donor in good health. Some libraries in this study had Jurkat cell RNA spiked in.

This clonotype was seen ten or more times. The chain recombines TRBV27 with TRBJ1-5; no clear D gene. In germline, CDR1 is MNHEY, CDR2 SMNVEV (reference sequence). Deletions cut 2 bases from V and 1 base from J, with 3 bases between. The CDR3 runs to 13 residues. CDR3 DNA: TGTGCCAGCAGTTTACTAAGCAATCAGCCCCAGCATTTT. Its protein is CASSLLSNQPQHF.

This clonotype was seen a handful of times. The chain couples TRBV19 to TRBJ2-7, with no clear D. Germline assignment: CDR1 LNHDA and CDR2 SQIVND (reference sequence). V was pared by 3 bases and J by 0 bases, with 6 bases between. There are 13 residues in the CDR3. CDR3 residues: CASSIELSYEQYF. CDR3 DNA: TGTGCCAGTAGTATTGAGCTCTCCTACGAGCAGTACTTC.

This clonotype was counted ten times or more. V usage is TRBV30 and J usage is TRBJ1-1; D gene ambiguous. Germline CDR1 reads GTSNPN; CDR2 reads SVGIG (reference sequence). The germline V and J ends were trimmed by 0 bases and 0 bases, with 8 bases remaining between them. This CDR3 comprises 14 residues. CDR3: CAWSVVLMNTEAFF. The CDR3, as DNA: TGTGCCTGGAGTGTTGTACTCATGAACACTGAAGCTTTCTTT.

The genes are TRBV9 and TRBJ2-2, with no clear D. CDR1 SGDLS and CDR2 YYNGEE come from the germline V gene. The CDR3 totals 14 residues. Trimming shortened V by 4 bases and J by 5 bases, and 12 bases separated the two germline ends. The CDR3, as DNA: TGTGCCAGCAGCAAGGGAACCGGTACCGGGGAGCTGTTTTTT. Translated, it gives CASSKGTGTGELFF.

This clonotype was counted between two and nine times. The genes are TRBV5-6 and TRBJ2-1, with 13 bases that match TRBD2. Germline V gene sequence: CDR1 SGHDT, CDR2 YYEEEE. The CDR3 has 15 residues. The V segment lost 3 bases and the J segment 8 bases; nucleotides outside the gene matches: 5. CDR3 sequence: CASSSGTSGIYEQFF. CDR3 sequence (DNA): TGTGCCAGCAGCTCAGGGACTAGCGGGATATATGAGCAGTTCTTC.

This clonotype was observed many times. The CDR3 protein is CASSLARVDEAFF. CDR3 DNA: TGCGCCAGCAGCTTGGCCCGGGTAGATGAAGCTTTCTTT. The chain joins TRBV5-1 to TRBJ1-1; D not resolved. CDR3 size: 13 residues. Per germline, CDR1 SGHRS and CDR2 YFSETQ. The V end was cut by 0 bases, the J end by 7 bases, with 10 bases between. The variable domain in full, with the rest retrieved from reference TRBV5-1 and TRBJ1-1, is KAGVTQTPRYLIKTRGQQVTLSCSPISGHRSVSWYQQTPGQGLQFLFEYFSETQRNKGNFPGRFSGRQFSNSRSEMNVSTLELGDSALYLCASSLARVDEAFFGQGTRLTVV.

The chain employs TRBV11-2 and TRBJ2-3; TRBD1 matches at 11 bases. The CDR3 has 15 amino acids. V gave up 5 bases and J gave up 4 bases; unmatched junction bases: 5. The germline CDR1 and CDR2 sequences are SGHAT and FQNNGV. CDR3 sequence reads: CASSDGTGGPDTQYF. In nucleotides, the CDR3 is TGTGCCAGCAGCGACGGGACAGGGGGTCCAGATACGCAGTATTTT.

This clonotype has just a few counts. The genes are TRBV25-1 and TRBJ2-1; TRBD2 is a possible D gene (6 bases). From germline, CDR1 is MGHDK and CDR2 SYGVNS. Trimming took off 4 bases at V and 12 bases at J, with 7 bases between the two ends. The length of the CDR3 is 10 residues. CDR3 sequence: CASSGGVQFF. The CDR3 coding sequence is TGTGCCAGCAGTGGCGGGGTGCAGTTCTTC.

This chain links TRBV7-9 with TRBJ1-1; possible D gene TRBD1, 6 bases. CDR3 length equals 17 residues. Germline CDR1 SEHNR, CDR2 FQNEAQ (reference sequence). V shed 4 bases and J shed 1 base, with 19 bases lying between them. CDR3 residues: CASSSGQTGLENTEAFF. In DNA, the CDR3 is TGTGCCAGCAGCTCTGGCCAAACAGGGCTGGAGAACACTGAAGCTTTCTTT.

This clonotype was counted a few times. The CDR3 bases are TGTGCCAGCAGCTTTGTAAGCGGGAGGACTAACGAGCAGTACTTC. Its translation is CASSFVSGRTNEQYF. The gene calls are TRBV7-9 and TRBJ2-7; 9 bases map to TRBD2. Germline V gene sequence: CDR1 SEHNR, CDR2 FQNEAQ (reference sequence). CDR3 length equals 15 residues. V gave up 3 bases and J gave up 5 bases; unmatched junction bases: 8.

The genes are TRBV2 and TRBJ1-4, with D tentatively TRBD1 (6 bases). The CDR3 has 16 residues. The V gene lost 6 bases and the J gene lost 8 bases, with 22 bases spanning the gap. Per germline, CDR1 SNHLY and CDR2 FYNNEI. The CDR3: CASRTPGAQLFEKLFF. The CDR3 DNA reads TGTGCCAGCAGAACCCCAGGGGCGCAGCTATTCGAAAAACTGTTTTTT. The complete variable domain, with remaining parts taken from reference TRBV2 and TRBJ1-4, reads EPEVTQTPSHQVTQMGQEVILRCVPISNHLYFYWYRQILGQKVEFLVSFYNNEISEKSEIFDDQFSVERPDGSNFTLKIRSTKLEDSAMYFCASRTPGAQLFEKLFFGSGTQLSVL.

This clonotype was observed a few times. J is TRBJ2-3 and V is TRBV30; maybe TRBD1 (6 bases). V was shortened by 3 bases and J by 2 bases, with 21 bases between the two germline ends. Germline assignment: CDR1 GTSNPN and CDR2 SVGIG (reference sequence). The CDR3 spans 17 residues. The CDR3 protein is CAWSMRRADRFTDTQYF. The CDR3 DNA reads as TGTGCCTGGAGCATGCGAAGAGCGGACAGATTCACAGATACGCAGTATTTT.

This clonotype occurred many times. This chain connects TRBV12-3 or TRBV12-4 to TRBJ2-3; no firm D call. The length of the CDR3 is 12 residues. With 8 bases removed from V and 6 bases from J, the gap between germline ends came to 12 bases. This CDR3 reads CASLSPGDTQYF. The CDR3 coding sequence is TGTGCCAGCCTCAGCCCCGGGGATACGCAGTATTTT.

There are many counts of this clonotype. The rearrangement links TRBV4-1 to TRBJ2-7; no reliable D call. V was trimmed by 0 bases and J by 4 bases, leaving 13 bases between them. Per the germline V gene, CDR1 is MGHRA and CDR2 is YSYEKL. CDR3 size: 15 residues. The CDR3 DNA follows: TGCGCCAGCAGCCAAGATTCCTGGTCCAGGTACGAGCAGTACTTC. Protein: CASSQDSWSRYEQYF.

Remarks on this clonotype: This may be a read error: a much more frequent sequence differs by one nucleotide. The chain joins TRBV20-1 to TRBJ2-3; D not resolved. V was cut by 0 bases and J by 2 bases, with 15 bases left in between. This CDR3 region has 16 residues. Germline CDR1 is DFQATT and CDR2 is SNEGSKA (reference sequence). The CDR3, as DNA: TGCAGTGCTAGAGATGGCCTGGACCCCCCCACAGATACGCAGTATTTT. Translating gives CSARDGLDPPTDTQYF.

This clonotype was counted ten times or more. The chain uses TRBV13 and TRBJ2-6; D may match TRBD1 or TRBD2 (5 bases each). There are 19 residues in the CDR3. Trimming removed 0 bases at V and 1 base at J, with 16 bases between. Germline CDR1 and CDR2: PRHDT and FYEKMQ (reference sequence). The CDR3 DNA follows: TGTGCCAGCAGCTTAGGCCTAAGCAGGGACCCATCTGGGGCCAACGTCCTGACTTTC. Its protein is CASSLGLSRDPSGANVLTF.

Remarks on this clonotype: Mismatch with germline at one junction end may stem from a read error. The chain joins TRBV27 to TRBJ1-1, with D possibly being TRBD1 (5 bases). The CDR3 sequence is 12 residues long. The V gene's germline CDR1 is MNHEY and CDR2 SMNVEV (reference sequence). This CDR3 reads CASRRSGTDAFF. Written as DNA, the CDR3 is TGTGCCAGCAGACGAAGCGGGACTGACGCTTTCTTC.

This clonotype was seen repeatedly, ten times or more. The chain recombines TRBV30 with TRBJ2-7; a weak D match, TRBD1 (6 bases). The CDR3 is 14 amino acids. CDR1 GTSNPN and CDR2 SVGIG come from the germline V gene (reference sequence). The V gene lost 0 bases and the J gene lost 1 base, with 10 bases spanning the gap. The DNA for the CDR3 is TGTGCCTGGAGTGTAGGACAGATATCCTACGAGCAGTACTTC. Protein product: CAWSVGQISYEQYF.

The table lists this clonotype with a few counts. The chain carries TRBV4-3 and TRBJ2-7; D might be TRBD2 (6 bases). V shed 4 bases and J shed 6 bases, with 16 bases lying between them. Germline lookup yields CDR1 LGHNA and CDR2 YSLEER. The length of the CDR3 is 14 residues. CDR3 protein: CASSRNRDSLEQYF. The CDR3 bases are TGCGCCAGCAGCCGCAACCGGGACTCCCTCGAGCAGTACTTC.

The chain recombines TRBV20-1 with TRBJ2-7; 9 nucleotides match TRBD1. The CDR3 covers 15 residues. After removal of 5 bases from V and 0 bases from J, the junction contained 8 bases not matched to a gene. CDR1 and CDR2 (germline): DFQATT, SNEGSKA (reference sequence). CDR3 residues: CSAGKTGGYSYEQYF. The CDR3 DNA is TGCAGTGCTGGGAAGACAGGGGGTTACTCCTACGAGCAGTACTTC.

This clonotype was picked up many times. The chain recombines TRBV4-3 with TRBJ2-7; 7 bases are shared with TRBD2. After removal of 0 bases from V and 0 bases from J, the junction contained 5 bases not matched to a gene. This CDR3 has 16 amino acids. The germline gives CDR1 LGHNA, CDR2 YSLEER. Here the CDR3 DNA reads TGCGCCAGCAGCCAAGATATTGGCGGGAGCTCCTACGAGCAGTACTTC. It is translated as CASSQDIGGSSYEQYF.

There are many counts of this clonotype. In DNA form, the CDR3 reads TGTGCCTGGAGTGTGACAGTCCGCACAGATACGCAGTATTTT. Amino acid sequence: CAWSVTVRTDTQYF. The rearrangement uses TRBV30 and TRBJ2-3, with TRBD1 as a possible D gene (5 bases). This CDR3 is 14 amino acids long. V was cut by 0 bases and J by 1 base, with 8 bases left in between. The germline CDR1 and CDR2 sequences are GTSNPN and SVGIG (reference sequence).

This clonotype was seen a few times. The chain is built from TRBV29-1 and TRBJ1-2; 7 bases align to TRBD1. Germline assignment: CDR1 SQVTM and CDR2 ANQGSEA. The CDR3 extends over 13 amino acids. Trimming cost V 0 bases and J 2 bases; bases outside gene matches: 0. The CDR3 loop reads CSVEEGQNYGYTF. Here the CDR3 DNA reads TGCAGCGTTGAAGAGGGACAGAACTATGGCTACACCTTC. Filled out from reference TRBV29-1 and TRBJ1-2, the complete variable domain reads SAVISQKPSRDICQRGTSLTIQCQVDSQVTMMFWYRQQPGQSLTLIATANQGSEATYESGFVIDKFPISRPNLTFSTLTVSNMSPEDSSIYLCSVEEGQNYGYTFGSGTRLTVV.

This clonotype showed up just a few times. The CDR3 sequence: CASSLGAGPSYNEQFF. In DNA, the CDR3 is TGTGCCAGCAGCTTAGGTGCGGGCCCCTCCTACAATGAGCAGTTCTTC. The chain links TRBV7-9 to TRBJ2-1, with D tentatively TRBD2 (5 bases). Germline CDR1 reads SEHNR; CDR2 reads FQNEAQ (reference sequence). CDR3 length: 16 residues. The V gene lost 1 base and the J gene lost 0 bases, with 10 bases spanning the gap.

This clonotype turned up a few times. The genes are TRBV12-3 or TRBV12-4 and TRBJ2-2, with D unclear. V was pared by 3 bases and J by 1 base, with 9 bases between. The CDR3 spans 15 residues. CDR3 sequence reads: CASSFYGGNTGELFF. The CDR3 DNA follows: TGTGCCAGCAGTTTCTACGGCGGGAACACCGGGGAGCTGTTTTTT.

This clonotype came up a few times. The rearrangement joins TRBV24-1 to TRBJ2-1; D unclear. The CDR3 is 12 amino acids. Germline CDR1 reads KGHDR; CDR2 reads SFDVKD. Trimming left V 3 bases short and J 6 bases short, with 5 bases between. This chain's CDR3 is CATSDAFNEQFF. The CDR3 nucleotides read TGTGCCACCAGTGATGCGTTCAATGAGCAGTTCTTC.